The source of this T cell receptor beta chain is a study of OX40 agonist ivuxolimab in advanced cancers. Study-wide context: Participants averaged approximately 61 years of age (range roughly 23 to 85) and were under 90% male.

Findings and caveats of the study: Among expanded peripheral T cells, antigen specificity went undetermined.

Comments on this clone: What it binds is not known.

Profiling relied on immunoSEQ multiplex PCR, and the TCRdb table lists in-frame clones only, not all of them. This repertoire shows some 62,000 clones, about 82% found once; its top ten account for about 4%. The V and J ends lost 10 bases and 3 bases respectively, with 13 bases between them. The CDR3 has 13 residues. Germline-derived CDR1 and CDR2 are SNHLY and FYNNEI. J is TRBJ1-5 and V is TRBV2, with D possibly TRBD1 on 6 matching bases. The specimen was CD4+ or CD8+ T cells sorted from blood, collected in a trial of the OX40 agonist ivuxolimab. The sequence was obtained from an adult with an advanced solid tumor such as melanoma, head and neck, liver or kidney cancer. CDR3 sequence reads: CATQTGFNQPQHF. In nucleotides, the CDR3 is TGTGCCACACAAACAGGGTTCAATCAGCCCCAGCATTTT.